The 3 T cell receptor beta chains in this list originate from one sample, sequenced in a study of graft-versus-host responses after intestinal transplantation (dated by TCRdb to about 2021). Intraepithelial and lamina propria lymphocytes were isolated from graft specimens using dithiothreitol, EDTA incubations and collagenase D digestion. The library relied on the immunoSEQ multiplex PCR assay. The clones in this table, taken by TCRdb from immuneACCESS, are in-frame only. Not every clone is retained; where verified, under half of the shortfall comes from an unresolved V gene, and the cause of the rest is unknown. The sample table records about 63,000 clones; about nine tenths of these occur just once. About 1.6% of the sample goes to the ten largest clones. Specimen: ileum tissue, collected less than 400 days after transplant. These receptors were taken from a human patient who received an intestinal transplant, so some T cells may come from the graft donor.

The chain is built from TRBV4-1 and TRBJ1-2, with D possibly matching TRBD1 (5 bases). Germline V CDR1 and CDR2: MGHRA, YSYEKL. CDR3 length: 15 residues. V lost 1 base, J lost 3 bases, and 12 bases lay in between. CDR3 in DNA: TGCGCCAGCAGCCAAGTATCACAGGAACACTATGGCTACACCTTC. Translating gives CASSQVSQEHYGYTF.

This chain links TRBV6-1 with TRBJ2-2; 11 nucleotides line up with TRBD1. CDR3 length equals 20 residues. V lost 2 bases to trimming and J lost 3 bases; unmatched junction nucleotides: 14. Germline V gives CDR1 MNHNS, CDR2 SASEGT. The CDR3 region has the DNA TGTGCCAGCAGTGAAATAGACCGGGACAGGGGGGTTTTGGACACCGGGGAGCTGTTTTTT. It codes for CASSEIDRDRGVLDTGELFF.

The chain is built from TRBV28 and TRBJ2-3; 9 nucleotides agree with TRBD2. The CDR3 is 17 amino acids. The junction had 7 bases not matched to a gene; V was cut back by 1 base and J by 2 bases. Germline CDR1 is MDHEN and CDR2 is SYDVKM. CDR3 amino acids: CASSLLREGFPTDTQYF. The CDR3 DNA follows: TGTGCCAGCAGTTTATTGCGGGAGGGGTTCCCCACAGATACGCAGTATTTT.